This T cell receptor (beta chain) was retrieved from a study of spatial heterogeneity in lung cancer. Overall study context: Detection consistently yielded more beta chains than alpha chains. There was a strong correlation between the counts of TCR transcripts measured in tumor regions and a T cell transcriptional module score that was calculated from matched bulk RNA-seq. Combinations of a unique TCR and a UMI were tallied in raw reads, and on average each appeared more than ten times. Whole-study findings and limits: Counts of expanded alpha and beta TCRs within tumors tracked the tumor nonsynonymous mutation count.

CDR1 and CDR2 from the germline V gene are SGDLS and YYNGEE. The J segment lost 5 bases and the V segment lost 4 bases, leaving 4 bases of the junction unmatched. There are 14 residues in the CDR3. Time point here: sample taken at primary tumor resection. Sequencing of whole RNA from tumor, nontumor lung or frozen PBMC involved no sorting. Using its own MiXCR run on the 5' RACE reads, TCRdb lists one record per CDR3 protein. The sample yields about 100,000 distinct CDR3 sequences, 3.5% to 5% seen once. This clonotype was seen repeatedly, ten times or more. The target antigen is unknown. The TCR sequence derives from a male donor with early-stage non-small cell lung cancer. Material: lung tumor tissue, obtained at surgery. The genes are TRBV9 and TRBJ2-1; 9 bases match TRBD2. Written as DNA, the CDR3 is TGTGCCAGCAGCAAGGGACTAGCCAACAATGAGCAGTTCTTC. It specifies CASSKGLANNEQFF.